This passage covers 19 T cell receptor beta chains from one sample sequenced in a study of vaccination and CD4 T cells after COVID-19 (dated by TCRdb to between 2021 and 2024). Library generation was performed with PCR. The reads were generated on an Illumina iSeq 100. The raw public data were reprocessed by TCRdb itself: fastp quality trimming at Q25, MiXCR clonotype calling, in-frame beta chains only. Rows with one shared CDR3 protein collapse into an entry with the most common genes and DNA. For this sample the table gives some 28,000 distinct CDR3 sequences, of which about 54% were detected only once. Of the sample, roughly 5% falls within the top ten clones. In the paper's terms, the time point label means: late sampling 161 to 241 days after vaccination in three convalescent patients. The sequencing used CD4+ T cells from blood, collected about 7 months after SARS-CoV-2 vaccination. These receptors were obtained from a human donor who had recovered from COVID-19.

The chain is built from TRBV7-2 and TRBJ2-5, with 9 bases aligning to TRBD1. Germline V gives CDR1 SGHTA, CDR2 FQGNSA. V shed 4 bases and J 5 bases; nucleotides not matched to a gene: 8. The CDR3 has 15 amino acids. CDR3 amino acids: CASSSAQGARETQYF. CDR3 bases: TGTGCCAGCAGCTCCGCACAGGGGGCCCGGGAGACCCAGTACTTC.

CDR3 in DNA: TGCAGTGCTAGGTCCCTCGTAGCCTACTTGGACAGCATGAACACTGAAGCTTTCTTT. Translated, it gives CSARSLVAYLDSMNTEAFF. V gene TRBV20-1 combines with J gene TRBJ1-1, with TRBD1 as a possible D gene (6 bases). CDR1 DFQATT and CDR2 SNEGSKA come from the germline V gene (reference sequence). V gave up 3 bases and J gave up 0 bases, with 26 bases separating them. The CDR3 spans 19 residues.

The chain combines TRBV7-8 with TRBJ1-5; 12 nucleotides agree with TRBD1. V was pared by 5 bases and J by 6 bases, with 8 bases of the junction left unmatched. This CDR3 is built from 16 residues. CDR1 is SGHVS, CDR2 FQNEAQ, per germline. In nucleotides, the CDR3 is TGTGCCAGCAGCCTATTCGGGACAGGGGGCCTTCAGCCCCAGCATTTT. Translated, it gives CASSLFGTGGLQPQHF.

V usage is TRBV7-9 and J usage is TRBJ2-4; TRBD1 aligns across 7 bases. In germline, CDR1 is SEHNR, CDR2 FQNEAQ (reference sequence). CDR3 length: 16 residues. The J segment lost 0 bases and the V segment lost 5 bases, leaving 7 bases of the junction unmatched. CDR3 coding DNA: TGTGCCAGCAGCCCCCGGGACAGAGTAGCCAAAAACATTCAGTACTTC. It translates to CASSPRDRVAKNIQYF.

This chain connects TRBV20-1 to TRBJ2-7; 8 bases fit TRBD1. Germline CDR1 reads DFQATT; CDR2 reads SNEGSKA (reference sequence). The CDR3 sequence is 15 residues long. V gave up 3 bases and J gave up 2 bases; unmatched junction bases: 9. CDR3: CSASRPGTGTYEQYF. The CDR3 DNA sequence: TGCAGTGCTAGCCGACCGGGGACAGGTACCTACGAGCAGTACTTC.

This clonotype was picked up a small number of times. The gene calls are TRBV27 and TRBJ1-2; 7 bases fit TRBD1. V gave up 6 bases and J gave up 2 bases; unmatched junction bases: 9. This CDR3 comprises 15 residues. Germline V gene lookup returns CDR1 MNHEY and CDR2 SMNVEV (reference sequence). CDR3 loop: CASRARQGPNYGYTF. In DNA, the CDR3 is TGTGCCAGCAGGGCCCGACAGGGCCCGAACTATGGCTACACCTTC.

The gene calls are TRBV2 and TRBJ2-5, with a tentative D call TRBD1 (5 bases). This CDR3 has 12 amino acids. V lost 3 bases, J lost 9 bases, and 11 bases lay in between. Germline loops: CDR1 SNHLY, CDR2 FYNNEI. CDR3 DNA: TGTGCCAGCAGTGACAGGGCCCGGTCCCAGTACTTC. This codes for CASSDRARSQYF.

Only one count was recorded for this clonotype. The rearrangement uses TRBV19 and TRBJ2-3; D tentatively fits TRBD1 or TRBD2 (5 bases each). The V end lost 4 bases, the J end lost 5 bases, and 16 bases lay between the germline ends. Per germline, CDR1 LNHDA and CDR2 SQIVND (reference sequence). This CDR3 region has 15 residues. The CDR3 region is CASSTGPYSGDTQYF. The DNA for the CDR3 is TGTGCCAGTAGTACGGGACCCTATTCGGGAGATACGCAGTATTTT.

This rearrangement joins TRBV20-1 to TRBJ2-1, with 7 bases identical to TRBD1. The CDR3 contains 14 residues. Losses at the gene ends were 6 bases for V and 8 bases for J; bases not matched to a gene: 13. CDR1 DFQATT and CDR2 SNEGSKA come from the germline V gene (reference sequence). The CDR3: CSANTLQGLHEQFF. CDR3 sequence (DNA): TGCAGTGCCAACACCCTACAGGGGCTGCATGAGCAGTTCTTC.

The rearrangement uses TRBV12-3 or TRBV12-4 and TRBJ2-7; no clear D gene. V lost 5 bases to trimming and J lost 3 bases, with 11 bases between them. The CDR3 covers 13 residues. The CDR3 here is CASSIARFYEQYF. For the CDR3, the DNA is TGTGCCAGCAGTATCGCAAGATTCTACGAGCAGTACTTC.

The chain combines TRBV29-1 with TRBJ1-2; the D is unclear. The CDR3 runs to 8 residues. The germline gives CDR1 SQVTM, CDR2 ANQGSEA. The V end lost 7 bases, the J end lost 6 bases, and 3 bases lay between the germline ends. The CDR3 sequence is CSADGYTF. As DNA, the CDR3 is TGCAGCGCAGATGGCTACACCTTC.

The CDR3 sequence: CSATWAGNSYEQYF. As DNA, the CDR3 is TGCAGTGCAACCTGGGCCGGTAATTCCTACGAGCAGTACTTC. This sequence joins TRBV20-1 and TRBJ2-7, with D hard to call. Trimming removed 6 bases from V and 1 base from J, with 16 bases in between. Germline CDR1 and CDR2: DFQATT and SNEGSKA (reference sequence). The CDR3 loop spans 14 amino acids.

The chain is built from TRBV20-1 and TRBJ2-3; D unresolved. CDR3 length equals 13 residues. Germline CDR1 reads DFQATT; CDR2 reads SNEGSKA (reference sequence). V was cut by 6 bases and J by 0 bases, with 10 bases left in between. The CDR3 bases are TGCAGTGCCTTGTCATCGAGCACAGATACGCAGTATTTT. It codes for CSALSSSTDTQYF.

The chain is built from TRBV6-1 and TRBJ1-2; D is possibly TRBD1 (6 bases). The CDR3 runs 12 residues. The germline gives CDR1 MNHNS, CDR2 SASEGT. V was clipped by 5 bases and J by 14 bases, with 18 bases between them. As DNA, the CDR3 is TGTGCCAGCAGTCCCGGGACATTTTCGGGGACCTTC. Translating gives CASSPGTFSGTF.

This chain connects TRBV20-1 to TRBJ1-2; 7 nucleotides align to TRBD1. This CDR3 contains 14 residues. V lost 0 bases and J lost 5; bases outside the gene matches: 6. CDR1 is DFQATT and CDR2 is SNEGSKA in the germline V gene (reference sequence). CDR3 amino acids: CSARDLTGTYGYTF. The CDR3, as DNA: TGCAGTGCTAGAGACCTGACAGGGACGTATGGCTACACCTTC.

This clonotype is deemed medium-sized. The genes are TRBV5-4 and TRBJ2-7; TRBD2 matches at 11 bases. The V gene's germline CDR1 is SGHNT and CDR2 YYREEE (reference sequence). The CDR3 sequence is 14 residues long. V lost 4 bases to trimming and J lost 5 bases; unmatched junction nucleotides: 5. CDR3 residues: CASSDSGRDNEQYF. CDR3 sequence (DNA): TGTGCCAGCAGCGATAGCGGGAGGGACAACGAGCAGTACTTC.

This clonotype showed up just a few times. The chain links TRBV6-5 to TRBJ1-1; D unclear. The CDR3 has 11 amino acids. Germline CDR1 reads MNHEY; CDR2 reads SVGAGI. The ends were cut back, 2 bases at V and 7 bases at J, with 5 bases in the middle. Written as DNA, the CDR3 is TGTGCCAGCAGTTACGCCGGTGAAGCTTTCTTT. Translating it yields CASSYAGEAFF.

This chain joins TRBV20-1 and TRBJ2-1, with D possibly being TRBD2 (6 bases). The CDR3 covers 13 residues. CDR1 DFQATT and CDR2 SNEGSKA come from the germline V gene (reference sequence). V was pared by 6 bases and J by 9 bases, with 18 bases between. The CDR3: CSARPWRDGEQFF. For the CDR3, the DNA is TGCAGTGCAAGGCCCTGGCGGGATGGTGAGCAGTTCTTC.

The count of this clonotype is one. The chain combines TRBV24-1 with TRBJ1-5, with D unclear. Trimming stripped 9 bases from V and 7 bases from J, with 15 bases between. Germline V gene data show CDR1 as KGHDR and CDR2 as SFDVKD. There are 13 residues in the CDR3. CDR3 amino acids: CATFSQLGQPQHF. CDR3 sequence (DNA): TGTGCCACCTTCTCCCAACTGGGACAGCCCCAGCATTTT.